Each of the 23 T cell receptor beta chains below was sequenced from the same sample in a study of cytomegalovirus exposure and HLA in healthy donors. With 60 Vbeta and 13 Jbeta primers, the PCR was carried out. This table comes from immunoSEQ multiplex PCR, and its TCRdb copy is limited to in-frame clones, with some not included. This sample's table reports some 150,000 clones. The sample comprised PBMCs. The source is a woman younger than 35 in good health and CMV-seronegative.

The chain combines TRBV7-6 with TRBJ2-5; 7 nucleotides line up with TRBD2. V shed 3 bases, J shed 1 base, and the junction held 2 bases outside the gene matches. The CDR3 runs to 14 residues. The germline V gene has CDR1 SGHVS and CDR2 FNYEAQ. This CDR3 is CASSFSSGQETQYF. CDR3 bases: TGTGCCAGCAGCTTCTCTAGCGGCCAAGAGACCCAGTACTTC.

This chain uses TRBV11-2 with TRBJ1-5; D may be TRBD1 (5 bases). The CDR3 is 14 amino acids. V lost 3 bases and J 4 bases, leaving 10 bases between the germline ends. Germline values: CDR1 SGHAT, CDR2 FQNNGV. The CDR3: CASSFNSGNQPQHF. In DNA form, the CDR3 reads TGTGCCAGCAGCTTTAACTCAGGGAATCAGCCCCAGCATTTT. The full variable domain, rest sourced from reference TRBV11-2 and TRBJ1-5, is EAGVAQSPRYKIIEKRQSVAFWCNPISGHATLYWYQQILGQGPKLLIQFQNNGVVDDSQLPKDRFSAERLKGVDSTLKIQPAKLEDSAVYLCASSFNSGNQPQHFGDGTRLSIL.

The CDR3 loop is CASSLYRVDDEQFF. CDR3 coding DNA: TGTGCCAGCAGTTTATACAGGGTAGACGATGAGCAGTTCTTC. This rearrangement joins TRBV27 to TRBJ2-1; a possible D gene is TRBD1 (6 bases). The CDR3 is 14 residues long. The V and J ends lost 1 base and 8 bases respectively, with 12 bases between them. From germline, CDR1 is MNHEY and CDR2 SMNVEV (reference sequence).

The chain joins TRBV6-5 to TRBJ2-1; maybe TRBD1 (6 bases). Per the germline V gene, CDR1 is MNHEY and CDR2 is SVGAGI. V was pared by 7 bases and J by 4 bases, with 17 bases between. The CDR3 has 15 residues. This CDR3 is CASNPRDMGYNEQFF. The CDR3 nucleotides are TGTGCCAGCAATCCCCGGGACATGGGGTACAATGAGCAGTTCTTC.

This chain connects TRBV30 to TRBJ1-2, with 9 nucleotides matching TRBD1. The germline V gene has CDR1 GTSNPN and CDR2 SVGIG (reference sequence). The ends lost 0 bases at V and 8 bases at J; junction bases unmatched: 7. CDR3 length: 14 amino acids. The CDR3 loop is CAWSVVGTGYGYTF. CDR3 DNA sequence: TGTGCCTGGAGTGTGGTGGGGACAGGGTACGGCTACACCTTC.

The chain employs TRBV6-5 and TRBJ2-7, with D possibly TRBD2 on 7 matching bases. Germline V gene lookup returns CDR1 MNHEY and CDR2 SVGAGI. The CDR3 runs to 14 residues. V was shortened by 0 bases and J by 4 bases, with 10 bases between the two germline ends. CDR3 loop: CASSYSGGVYEQYF. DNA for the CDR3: TGTGCCAGCAGTTACTCAGGGGGGGTTTACGAGCAGTACTTC.

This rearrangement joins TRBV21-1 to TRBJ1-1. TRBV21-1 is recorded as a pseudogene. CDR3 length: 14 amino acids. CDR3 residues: CASKRRGADTEAFF. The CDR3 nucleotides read TGTGCCAGCAAACGCCGGGGGGCGGACACTGAAGCTTTCTTT.

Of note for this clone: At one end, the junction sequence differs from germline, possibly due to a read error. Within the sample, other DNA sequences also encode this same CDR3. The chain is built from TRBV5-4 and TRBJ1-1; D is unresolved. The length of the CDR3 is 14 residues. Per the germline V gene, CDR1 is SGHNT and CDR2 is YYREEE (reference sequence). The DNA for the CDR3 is TGCGCCAGCAGCTTGGCGGGGAAATGGACTGAAGCTTTCTTT. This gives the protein CASSLAGKWTEAFF.

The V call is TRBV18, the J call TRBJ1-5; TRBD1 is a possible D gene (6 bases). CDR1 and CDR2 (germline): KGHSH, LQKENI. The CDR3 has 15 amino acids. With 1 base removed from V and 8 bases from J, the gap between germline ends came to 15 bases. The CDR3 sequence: CASSPQQGFSEPQHF. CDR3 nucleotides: TGTGCCAGCTCACCACAACAGGGTTTTAGCGAGCCCCAGCATTTT.

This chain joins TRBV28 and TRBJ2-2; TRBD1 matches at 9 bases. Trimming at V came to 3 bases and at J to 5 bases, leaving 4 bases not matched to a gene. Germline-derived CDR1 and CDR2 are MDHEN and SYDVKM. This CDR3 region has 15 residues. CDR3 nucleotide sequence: TGTGCCAGCAGTTTGGGACAGGGTATTACCGGGGAGCTGTTTTTT. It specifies CASSLGQGITGELFF. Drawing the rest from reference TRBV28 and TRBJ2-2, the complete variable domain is DVKVTQSSRYLVKRTGEKVFLECVQDMDHENMFWYRQDPGLGLRLIYFSYDVKMKEKGDIPEGYSVSREKKERFSLILESASTNQTSMYLCASSLGQGITGELFFGEGSRLTVL.

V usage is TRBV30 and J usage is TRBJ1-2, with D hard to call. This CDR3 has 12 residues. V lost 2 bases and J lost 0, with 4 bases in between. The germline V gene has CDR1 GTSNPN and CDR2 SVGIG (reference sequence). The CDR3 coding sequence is TGTGCCTGGAGTCCAGCTAACTATGGCTACACCTTC. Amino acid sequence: CAWSPANYGYTF.

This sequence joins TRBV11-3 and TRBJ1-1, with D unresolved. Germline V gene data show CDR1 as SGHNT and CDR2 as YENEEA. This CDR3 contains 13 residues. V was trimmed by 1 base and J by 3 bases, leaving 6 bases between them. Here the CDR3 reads CASSLGRYTEAFF. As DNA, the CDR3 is TGTGCCAGCAGCTTAGGCAGGTACACTGAAGCTTTCTTT.

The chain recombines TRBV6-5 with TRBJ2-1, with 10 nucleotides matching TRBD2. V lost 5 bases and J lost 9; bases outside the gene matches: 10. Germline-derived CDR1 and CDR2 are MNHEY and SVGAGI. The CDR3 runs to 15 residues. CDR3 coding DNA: TGTGCCAGCAGTAGCCAGCGGGAGGGTTGGATTGAGCAGTTCTTC. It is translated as CASSSQREGWIEQFF.

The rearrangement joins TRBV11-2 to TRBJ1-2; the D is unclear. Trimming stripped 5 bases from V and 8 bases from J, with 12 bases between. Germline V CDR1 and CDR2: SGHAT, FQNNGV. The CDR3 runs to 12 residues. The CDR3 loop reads CASSPGGRGYTF. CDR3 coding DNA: TGTGCCAGCAGCCCTGGTGGGAGAGGCTACACCTTC.

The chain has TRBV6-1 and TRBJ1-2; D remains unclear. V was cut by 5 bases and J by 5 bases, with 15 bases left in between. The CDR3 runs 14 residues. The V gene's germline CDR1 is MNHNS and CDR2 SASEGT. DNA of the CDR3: TGTGCCAGCAGTTCGGTGGCGCAGGATTATGGCTACACCTTC. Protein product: CASSSVAQDYGYTF.

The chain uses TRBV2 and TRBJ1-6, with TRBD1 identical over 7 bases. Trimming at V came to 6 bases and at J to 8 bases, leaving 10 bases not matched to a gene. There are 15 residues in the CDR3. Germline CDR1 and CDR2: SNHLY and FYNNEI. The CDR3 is CASSLTGREDSPLHF. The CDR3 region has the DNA TGTGCCAGCAGCCTGACAGGGCGAGAGGATTCACCCCTCCACTTT.

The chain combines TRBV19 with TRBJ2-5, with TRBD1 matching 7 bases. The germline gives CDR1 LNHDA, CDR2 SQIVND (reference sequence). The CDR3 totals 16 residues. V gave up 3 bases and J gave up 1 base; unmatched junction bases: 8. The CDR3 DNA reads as TGTGCCAGTAGTATCCTACAGGGGACACCCCAAGAGACCCAGTACTTC. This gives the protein CASSILQGTPQETQYF. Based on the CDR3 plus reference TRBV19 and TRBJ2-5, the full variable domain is DGGITQSPKYLFRKEGQNVTLSCEQNLNHDAMYWYRQDPGQGLRLIYYSQIVNDFQKGDIAEGYSVSREKKESFPLTVTSAQKNPTAFYLCASSILQGTPQETQYFGPGTRLLVL.

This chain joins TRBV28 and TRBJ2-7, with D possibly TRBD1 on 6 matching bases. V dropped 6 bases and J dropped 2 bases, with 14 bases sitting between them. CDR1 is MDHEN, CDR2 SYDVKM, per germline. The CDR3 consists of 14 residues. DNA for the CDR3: TGTGCCAGCAGGCAGGGGCTTTTAGCCTACGAGCAGTACGTC. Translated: CASRQGLLAYEQYV.

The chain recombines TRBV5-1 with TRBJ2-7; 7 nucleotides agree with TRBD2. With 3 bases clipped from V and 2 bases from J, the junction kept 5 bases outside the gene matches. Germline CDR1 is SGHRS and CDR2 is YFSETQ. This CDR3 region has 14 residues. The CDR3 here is CASSSSSGTYEQYF. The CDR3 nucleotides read TGCGCCAGCAGCTCTTCTAGCGGTACCTACGAGCAGTACTTC.

In nucleotides, the CDR3 is TGTGCCAGCAGGGCGACAGGCACAGATACGCAGTATTTT. Its translation: CASRATGTDTQYF. This sequence joins TRBV27 and TRBJ2-3; D may be TRBD1 (5 bases). Between the trimmed V and J ends, which lost 6 bases and 1 base, there was a span of 8 bases. Per the germline V gene, CDR1 is MNHEY and CDR2 is SMNVEV (reference sequence). CDR3 length: 13 amino acids.

CDR3 sequence: CASSIQGRTEAFF. CDR3 nucleotide sequence: TGTGCCAGCAGCATACAGGGGAGGACTGAAGCTTTCTTT. J is TRBJ1-1 and V is TRBV7-2; TRBD1 aligns across 7 bases. From germline, CDR1 is SGHTA and CDR2 FQGNSA. V lost 5 bases to trimming and J lost 5 bases; unmatched junction nucleotides: 5. The CDR3 is made up of 13 amino acids.

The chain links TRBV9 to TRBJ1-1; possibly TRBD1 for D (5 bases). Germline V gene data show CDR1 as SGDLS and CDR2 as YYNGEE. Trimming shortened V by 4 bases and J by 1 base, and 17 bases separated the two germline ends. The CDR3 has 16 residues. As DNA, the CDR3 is TGTGCCAGCAGCTTCCAAGCAGGACACCCGAACACTGAAGCTTTCTTT. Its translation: CASSFQAGHPNTEAFF.

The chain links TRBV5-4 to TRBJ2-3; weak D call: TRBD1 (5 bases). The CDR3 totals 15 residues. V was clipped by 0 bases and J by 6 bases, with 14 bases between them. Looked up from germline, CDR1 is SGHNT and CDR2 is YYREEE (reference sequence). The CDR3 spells CASSLVGYRQDTQYF. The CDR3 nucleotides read TGTGCCAGCAGCTTGGTGGGCTACCGACAGGATACGCAGTATTTT.